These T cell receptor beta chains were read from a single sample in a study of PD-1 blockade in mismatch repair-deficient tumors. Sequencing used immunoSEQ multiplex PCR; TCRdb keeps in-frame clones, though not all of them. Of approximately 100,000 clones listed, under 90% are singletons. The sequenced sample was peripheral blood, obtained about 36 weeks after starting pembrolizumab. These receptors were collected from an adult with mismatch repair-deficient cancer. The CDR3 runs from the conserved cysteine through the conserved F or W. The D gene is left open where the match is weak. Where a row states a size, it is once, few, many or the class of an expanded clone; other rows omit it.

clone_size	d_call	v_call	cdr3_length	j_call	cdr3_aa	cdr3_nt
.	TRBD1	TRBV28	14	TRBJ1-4	CASRLTGGGEKLFF	TGTGCCAGCAGGCTAACAGGGGGAGGCGAAAAACTGTTTTTT
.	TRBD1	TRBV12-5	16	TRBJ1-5	CASGLAGDSYNQPQHF	TGTGCTAGTGGTTTGGCCGGGGACAGCTACAATCAGCCCCAGCATTTT
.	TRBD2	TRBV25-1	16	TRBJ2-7	CASIDQLAGGPHEQYF	TGTGCCAGCATCGATCAACTGGCGGGAGGGCCCCACGAGCAGTACTTC
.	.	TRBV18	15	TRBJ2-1	CASSPPSQGYNEQFF	TGTGCCAGCTCACCACCGTCACAGGGTTACAATGAGCAGTTCTTC
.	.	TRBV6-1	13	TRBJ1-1	CASSSRGDFGAFF	TGTGCCAGCAGTTCCCGAGGGGACTTCGGGGCTTTCTTT
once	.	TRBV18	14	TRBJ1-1	CASSLQGGYTEAFF	TGTGCCAGCTCATTACAGGGTGGGTACACTGAAGCTTTCTTT
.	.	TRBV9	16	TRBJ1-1	CASSVGQGTSGTEAFF	TGTGCCAGCAGCGTAGGTCAGGGGACTTCGGGGACTGAAGCTTTCTTT
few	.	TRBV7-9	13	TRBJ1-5	CASTTYSNQPQHF	TGTGCCAGCACCACCTACAGCAATCAGCCCCAGCATTTT
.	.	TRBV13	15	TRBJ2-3	CASSPRGGGPDTQYF	TGTGCCAGCAGCCCCAGGGGAGGAGGGCCAGATACGCAGTATTTT
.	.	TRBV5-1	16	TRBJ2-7	CASSPTGRAGDYEQYF	TGCGCCAGCAGCCCCACGGGTAGGGCAGGGGATTACGAGCAGTACTTC
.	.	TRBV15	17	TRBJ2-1	CATSRDVPAGGYNEQFF	TGTGCCACCAGCAGAGATGTTCCGGCTGGGGGTTACAATGAGCAGTTCTTC
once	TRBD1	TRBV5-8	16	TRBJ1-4	CASSPGQGPPNEKLFF	TGTGCCAGCAGCCCCGGACAGGGTCCCCCTAATGAAAAACTGTTTTTT
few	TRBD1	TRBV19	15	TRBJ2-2	CATDEGQGWAGELFF	TGTGCCACAGACGAGGGACAGGGTTGGGCCGGGGAGCTGTTTTTT
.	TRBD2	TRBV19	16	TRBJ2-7	CASSSNGVAGVYEQYF	TGTGCCAGTAGTTCCAATGGGGTAGCGGGAGTATACGAGCAGTACTTC
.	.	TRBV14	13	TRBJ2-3	CASSQSLTDTQYF	TGTGCCAGCAGCCAATCGCTCACAGATACGCAGTATTTT
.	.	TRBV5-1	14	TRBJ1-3	CASSRENSGNTIYF	TGCGCCAGCAGCCGGGAGAATTCTGGAAACACCATATATTTT
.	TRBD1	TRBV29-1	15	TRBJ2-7	CSVVTPDRGDYEQYF	TGCAGCGTTGTTACACCGGACAGGGGGGATTACGAGCAGTACTTC
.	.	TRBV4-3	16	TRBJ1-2	CASSQGISTANYGYTF	TGCGCCAGCAGCCAAGGTATCTCCACAGCTAACTATGGCTACACCTTC
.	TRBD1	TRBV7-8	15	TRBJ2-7	CASSRRDRGTYEQYF	TGTGCCAGCAGCCGAAGGGACAGGGGTACCTACGAGCAGTACTTC
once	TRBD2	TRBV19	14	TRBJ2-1	CASTSGSSYNEQFF	TGTGCCAGTACTAGCGGGAGCTCCTACAATGAGCAGTTCTTC
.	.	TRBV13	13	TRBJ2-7	CASSLGRYYEQYF	TGTGCCAGCAGCTTAGGGAGGTACTACGAGCAGTACTTC
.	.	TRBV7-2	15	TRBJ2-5	CASSLGGATQETQYF	TGTGCCAGCAGCTTAGGCGGAGCAACCCAAGAGACCCAGTACTTC
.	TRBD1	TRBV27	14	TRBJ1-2	CASSGRDRLYGYTF	TGTGCCAGCAGCGGCCGGGACAGACTCTATGGCTACACCTTC
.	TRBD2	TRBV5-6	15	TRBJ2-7	CASSREREVSNEQYF	TGTGCCAGCAGCAGGGAGCGGGAAGTTTCCAACGAGCAGTACTTC
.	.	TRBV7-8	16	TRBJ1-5	CASSLQVGPPYQPQHF	TGTGCCAGCAGCTTACAAGTTGGACCCCCTTATCAGCCCCAGCATTTT